The source of this T cell receptor (beta chain) is a study of T cells in Graves' hyperthyroidism and ophthalmopathy. An absence of ophthalmopathy progression within 18 months meant stable Graves' hyperthyroidism. The source of the PBMCs was over 8.5 ml of fresh peripheral blood. This clonotype was seen only a few times. The antigen remains unidentified. Study-level results: Most clonotypes expanded in thyroid above 0.001 were likewise present in blood.

Amplification yielded TCR beta CDR3 regions, with RNA transcripts as the source. HTBI primers drove first-round RT-PCR of the TCR CDR3. TCRdb re-derived calls from the multiplex PCR reads in MiXCR, one entry per CDR3 protein. The table shows 300,000 to 400,000 distinct CDR3 sequences, with about 20% occurring only once. Sample: blood. This TCR derives from a woman aged 50 to 60 with Graves' hyperthyroidism.

CDR3 region: CASSQTLAGLDTYEQYV. The CDR3 DNA reads TGCGCCAGCAGCCAGACCCTAGCGGGGCTCGACACCTACGAGCAGTACGTC. The chain joins TRBV4-1 to TRBJ2-7, with TRBD2 matching over 9 bases. The germline gives CDR1 MGHRA, CDR2 YSYEKL. This CDR3 is built from 17 residues. V trimming: 3 bases; J trimming: 2 bases; junction bases outside the gene matches: 11.